The 19 T cell receptor beta chains presented below share a single source sample, sequenced in a study of CD8+ T cells in alopecia areata. cDNA serving as the sequencing template came from extracted, reverse transcribed RNA. The repertoire was sequenced with immunoSEQ multiplex PCR; TCRdb's copy has only in-frame clones and lacks some. In the table there are 190,000 or so clones, roughly 61% of which are singletons. The treatment is: oral pan-JAK inhibitor, 5-10 mg twice daily. Sequencing used CD8+ T cells sorted from blood, obtained at week 24, from a patient treated with tofacitinib. The receptors originated from a human donor with alopecia areata.

This clone was counted between two and nine times. The rearrangement uses TRBV29-1 and TRBJ2-2, with TRBD2 matching over 13 bases. The CDR3 loop spans 17 amino acids. Germline-derived CDR1 and CDR2 are SQVTM and ANQGSEA. With V trimmed by 5 bases and J by 5 bases, 11 bases remained unmatched. CDR3 amino acids: CSVYGTSGDSGTGELFF. The CDR3 coding sequence is TGCAGCGTTTACGGGACTAGCGGGGACTCCGGAACCGGGGAGCTGTTTTTT.

The chain combines TRBV7-9 with TRBJ2-4; D is possibly TRBD1 or TRBD2 (6 bases each). V was shortened by 4 bases and J by 1 base, with 14 bases between the two germline ends. In germline, CDR1 is SEHNR, CDR2 FQNEAQ (reference sequence). CDR3 size: 16 residues. CDR3 in amino acids: CASSSPGAWAKNIQYF. CDR3 nucleotides: TGTGCCAGCAGCTCCCCGGGGGCTTGGGCCAAAAACATTCAGTACTTC.

The chain couples TRBV20-1 to TRBJ1-1, with a weak D call TRBD1 (5 bases). The CDR3 totals 11 residues. The germline V gene encodes CDR1 DFQATT and CDR2 SNEGSKA (reference sequence). Trimming took 7 bases from V and 7 from J, leaving 13 bases between them. DNA of the CDR3: TGCAGTGTTCCGGAGGGGATTGAAGCTTTCTTT. Translated, it gives CSVPEGIEAFF.

The chain carries TRBV2 and TRBJ2-7; tentative D call: TRBD1 (6 bases). The germline V and J ends were trimmed by 6 bases and 2 bases, with 23 bases remaining between them. The CDR3 has 17 residues. In germline, CDR1 is SNHLY, CDR2 FYNNEI. DNA for the CDR3: TGTGCCAGCAGCGACGAAGCACAGGGAAAGTCTACCTACGAGCAGTACTTC. Translated: CASSDEAQGKSTYEQYF. Supplemented by reference TRBV2 and TRBJ2-7, the full variable domain reads EPEVTQTPSHQVTQMGQEVILRCVPISNHLYFYWYRQILGQKVEFLVSFYNNEISEKSEIFDDQFSVERPDGSNFTLKIRSTKLEDSAMYFCASSDEAQGKSTYEQYFGPGTRLTVT.

This clone was seen a handful of times. This chain uses TRBV14 with TRBJ2-7, with D hard to call. Trimming took off 4 bases at V and 6 bases at J, with 16 bases between the two ends. From germline, CDR1 is SGHDN and CDR2 FVKESK. There are 14 residues in the CDR3. The CDR3 coding sequence is TGTGCCAGCAGCCCCCTTCACCCCGCCGGCGAGCAGTACTTC. Its translation: CASSPLHPAGEQYF.

This clone was found once. This chain uses TRBV5-6 with TRBJ1-5; D might be TRBD1 (6 bases). Trimming left V 3 bases short and J 3 bases short, with 7 bases between. In germline, CDR1 is SGHDT, CDR2 YYEEEE. The length of the CDR3 is 13 residues. CDR3 sequence: CASSWGHNQPQHF. DNA for the CDR3: TGTGCCAGCAGCTGGGGACACAATCAGCCCCAGCATTTT.

The chain recombines TRBV7-9 with TRBJ2-7, with D unresolved. V lost 2 bases and J 6 bases, leaving 8 bases between the germline ends. Germline loops: CDR1 SEHNR, CDR2 FQNEAQ (reference sequence). The CDR3 has 12 residues. The CDR3 region is CASSLSPGEQYF. DNA of the CDR3: TGTGCCAGCAGCTTAAGTCCGGGCGAGCAGTACTTC. Filled out from reference TRBV7-9 and TRBJ2-7, the complete variable domain reads DTGVSQNPRHKITKRGQNVTFRCDPISEHNRLYWYRQTLGQGPEFLTYFQNEAQLEKSRLLSDRFSAERPKGSFSTLEIQRTEQGDSAMYLCASSLSPGEQYFGPGTRLTVT.

This sequence joins TRBV29-1 and TRBJ1-2; a possible D gene is TRBD1 (5 bases). CDR1 is SQVTM, CDR2 ANQGSEA, per germline. The V end was cut by 4 bases, the J end by 3 bases, with 12 bases between. The CDR3 runs 13 residues. The chain's CDR3 is CSVGDSPDYGYTF. The DNA of the CDR3 is TGCAGCGTTGGAGACAGTCCCGACTATGGCTACACCTTC. Variable domain in full (rest from reference TRBV29-1 and TRBJ1-2): SAVISQKPSRDICQRGTSLTIQCQVDSQVTMMFWYRQQPGQSLTLIATANQGSEATYESGFVIDKFPISRPNLTFSTLTVSNMSPEDSSIYLCSVGDSPDYGYTFGSGTRLTVV.

This clone was counted between two and nine times. For the CDR3, the DNA is TGCGCCAGCCCGGGGGAGACCCAGTACTTC. Amino acid sequence: CASPGETQYF. The genes are TRBV23-1 and TRBJ2-5; TRBD2 is a possible D gene (5 bases). TRBV23-1 is classed as an ORF, of uncertain function. Trimming stripped 8 bases from V and 5 bases from J, with 6 bases between. This CDR3 comprises 10 residues.

The chain couples TRBV15 to TRBJ1-2, with a tentative D call TRBD1 (5 bases). The V and J ends lost 5 bases and 8 bases respectively, with 9 bases between them. This CDR3 is 11 amino acids long. Germline V lookup: CDR1 LNHNV, CDR2 YYDKDF (reference sequence). CDR3 sequence (DNA): TGTGCCACCAGCGGCAGGGAAGGCTACACCTTC. It is translated as CATSGREGYTF.

CDR3 in amino acids: CSAVLAYEQYF. The CDR3 DNA follows: TGCAGTGCTGTACTAGCTTACGAGCAGTACTTC. The V and J genes are TRBV20-1 and TRBJ2-7; maybe TRBD2 (6 bases). Trimming pared 5 bases from V and 4 bases from J, leaving 9 bases between. Germline CDR1 DFQATT, CDR2 SNEGSKA (reference sequence). The CDR3 is 11 amino acids.

The chain is built from TRBV11-2 and TRBJ1-2; tentative D call: TRBD1 (6 bases). Germline assignment: CDR1 SGHAT and CDR2 FQNNGV. The CDR3 runs 14 residues. Trimming removed 5 bases at V and 3 bases at J, with 13 bases between. The CDR3 nucleotides are TGTGCCAGCAGCGCTGAGACAGGACACTATGGCTACACCTTC. Amino acids: CASSAETGHYGYTF.

The chain links TRBV9 to TRBJ2-1, with D possibly TRBD2 on 6 matching bases. The CDR3 is 16 residues long. Trimming took off 1 base at V and 1 base at J, with 12 bases between the two ends. Germline V gives CDR1 SGDLS, CDR2 YYNGEE. This CDR3 is CASSVPPGGSYNEQFF. In nucleotides, the CDR3 is TGTGCCAGCAGCGTACCCCCCGGGGGTTCCTACAATGAGCAGTTCTTC.

This clone has only a few counts. The chain carries TRBV7-9 and TRBJ2-6; D is unresolved. Germline V gene sequence: CDR1 SEHNR, CDR2 FQNEAQ (reference sequence). V was pared by 5 bases and J by 0 bases, with 11 bases between. The CDR3 contains 16 residues. The CDR3 sequence is CASSRTAISGANVLTF. The CDR3 region has the DNA TGTGCCAGCAGCAGGACCGCCATCTCTGGGGCCAACGTCCTGACTTTC. Variable domain in full (rest from reference TRBV7-9 and TRBJ2-6): DTGVSQNPRHKITKRGQNVTFRCDPISEHNRLYWYRQTLGQGPEFLTYFQNEAQLEKSRLLSDRFSAERPKGSFSTLEIQRTEQGDSAMYLCASSRTAISGANVLTFGAGSRLTVL.

The chain joins TRBV2 to TRBJ1-1; possibly TRBD1 for D (5 bases). Trimming stripped 0 bases from V and 0 bases from J, with 8 bases between. Germline values: CDR1 SNHLY, CDR2 FYNNEI. There are 15 residues in the CDR3. For the CDR3, the DNA is TGTGCCAGCAGTGAAGCCCCGGGACTGAACACTGAAGCTTTCTTT. It translates to CASSEAPGLNTEAFF. The full variable domain, with the rest looked up from reference TRBV2 and TRBJ1-1, is EPEVTQTPSHQVTQMGQEVILRCVPISNHLYFYWYRQILGQKVEFLVSFYNNEISEKSEIFDDQFSVERPDGSNFTLKIRSTKLEDSAMYFCASSEAPGLNTEAFFGQGTRLTVV.

The rearrangement links TRBV13 to TRBJ2-2; TRBD1 is a possible D gene (6 bases). Germline CDR1 reads PRHDT; CDR2 reads FYEKMQ (reference sequence). CDR3 length: 15 amino acids. Deletions cut 1 base from V and 3 bases from J, with 9 bases between. In DNA form, the CDR3 reads TGTGCCAGCAGCTTAGACAGGGCTGACACCGGGGAGCTGTTTTTT. Residues: CASSLDRADTGELFF. Full variable domain (missing parts from reference TRBV13 and TRBJ2-2): AAGVIQSPRHLIKEKRETATLKCYPIPRHDTVYWYQQGPGQDPQFLISFYEKMQSDKGSIPDRFSAQQFSDYHSELNMSSLELGDSALYFCASSLDRADTGELFFGEGSRLTVL.

The chain recombines TRBV15 with TRBJ2-1; TRBD1 matches at 7 bases. The V gene's germline CDR1 is LNHNV and CDR2 YYDKDF (reference sequence). CDR3 length: 14 residues. V trimming: 8 bases; J trimming: 0 bases; junction bases outside the gene matches: 4. CDR3 amino acids: CATAGTDSYNEQFF. The CDR3 DNA reads as TGTGCCACCGCCGGGACAGACTCCTACAATGAGCAGTTCTTC.

The chain joins TRBV2 to TRBJ2-7; 9 bases fit TRBD2. The CDR3 length is 13 residues. Germline-derived CDR1 and CDR2 are SNHLY and FYNNEI. V trimming: 9 bases; J trimming: 1 base; junction bases outside the gene matches: 4. This chain's CDR3 is CASLAGLSYEQYF. CDR3 coding DNA: TGTGCCAGTCTAGCGGGGTTGTCCTACGAGCAGTACTTC.

Concerning this clone itself: An end of the junction does not agree with germline; a read error may underlie this. The chain has TRBV29-1 and TRBJ2-5; D not certain. CDR3 length: 14 residues. Germline CDR1 and CDR2: SQVTM and ANQGSEA. This chain's CDR3 is CSAEASGSQETQYF. CDR3 bases: TGCAGCGCTGAAGCGTCAGGTTCCCAAGAGACCCAGTACTTC. Looking up the rest from reference TRBV29-1 and TRBJ2-5 gives the full variable domain: SAVISQKPSRDICQRGTSLTIQCQVDSQVTMMFWYRQQPGQSLTLIATANQGSEATYESGFVIDKFPISRPNLTFSTLTVSNMSPEDSSIYLCSAEASGSQETQYFGPGTRLLVL.